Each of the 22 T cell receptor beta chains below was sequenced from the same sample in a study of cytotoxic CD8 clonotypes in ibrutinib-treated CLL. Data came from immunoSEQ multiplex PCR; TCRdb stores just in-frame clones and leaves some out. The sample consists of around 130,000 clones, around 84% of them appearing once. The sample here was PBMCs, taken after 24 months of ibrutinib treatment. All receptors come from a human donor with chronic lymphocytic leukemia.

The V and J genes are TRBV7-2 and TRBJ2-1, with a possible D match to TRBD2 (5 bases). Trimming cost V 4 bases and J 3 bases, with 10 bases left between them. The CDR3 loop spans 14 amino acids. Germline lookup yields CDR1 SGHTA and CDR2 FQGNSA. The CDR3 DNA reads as TGTGCCAGCAGCTCACGCGGGCACTACAATGAGCAGTTCTTC. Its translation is CASSSRGHYNEQFF.

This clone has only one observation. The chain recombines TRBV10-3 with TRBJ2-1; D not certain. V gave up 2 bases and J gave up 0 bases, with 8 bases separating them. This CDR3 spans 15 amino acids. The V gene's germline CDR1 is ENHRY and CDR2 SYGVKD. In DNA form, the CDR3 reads TGTGCCATCAGTGAGCAACTGGCCTCCTACAATGAGCAGTTCTTC. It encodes CAISEQLASYNEQFF.

The CDR3 nucleotides are TGTGCCAGCAGCCCCCGGTCTACGAGCAATGAGCAGTTCTTC. It yields the protein CASSPRSTSNEQFF. This chain joins TRBV5-6 and TRBJ2-1, with D unresolved. With 4 bases removed from V and 6 bases from J, the gap between germline ends came to 14 bases. The CDR3 length is 14 residues. Per germline, CDR1 SGHDT and CDR2 YYEEEE.

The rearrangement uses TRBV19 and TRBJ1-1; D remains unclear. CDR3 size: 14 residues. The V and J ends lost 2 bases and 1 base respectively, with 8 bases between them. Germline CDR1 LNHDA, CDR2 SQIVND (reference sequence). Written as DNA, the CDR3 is TGTGCCAGTAGTATATCGGCAGAGAACACTGAAGCTTTCTTT. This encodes CASSISAENTEAFF.

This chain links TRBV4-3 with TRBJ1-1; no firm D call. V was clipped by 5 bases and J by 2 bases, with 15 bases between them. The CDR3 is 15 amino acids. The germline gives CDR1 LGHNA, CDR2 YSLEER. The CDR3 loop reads CASSGTWRKNTEAFF. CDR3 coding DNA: TGCGCCAGCAGCGGAACGTGGCGGAAAAACACTGAAGCTTTCTTT.

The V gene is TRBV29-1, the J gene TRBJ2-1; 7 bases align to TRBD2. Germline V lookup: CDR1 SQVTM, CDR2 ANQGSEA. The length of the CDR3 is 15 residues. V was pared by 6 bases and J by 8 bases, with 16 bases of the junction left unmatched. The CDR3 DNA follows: TGCAGCGTCGAATCAAGCGGGGCAAGCACGGATGAGCAGTTCTTC. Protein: CSVESSGASTDEQFF.

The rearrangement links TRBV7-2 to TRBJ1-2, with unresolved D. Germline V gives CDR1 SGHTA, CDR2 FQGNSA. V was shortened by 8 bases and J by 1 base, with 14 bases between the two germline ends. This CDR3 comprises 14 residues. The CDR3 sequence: CASRAAFGNYGYTF. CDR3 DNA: TGTGCCAGCCGGGCGGCCTTTGGTAACTATGGCTACACCTTC.

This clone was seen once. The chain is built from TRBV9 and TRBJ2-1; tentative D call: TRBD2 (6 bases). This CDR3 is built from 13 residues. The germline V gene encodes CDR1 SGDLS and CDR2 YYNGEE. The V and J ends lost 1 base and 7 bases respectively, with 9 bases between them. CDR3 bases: TGTGCCAGCAGCGTATCGGGGGTTAATGAGCAGTTCTTC. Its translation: CASSVSGVNEQFF.

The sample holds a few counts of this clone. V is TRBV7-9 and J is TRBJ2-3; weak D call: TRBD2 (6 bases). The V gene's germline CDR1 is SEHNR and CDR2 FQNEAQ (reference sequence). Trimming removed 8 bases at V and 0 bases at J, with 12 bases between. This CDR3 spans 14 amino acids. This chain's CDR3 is CASGGTDSTDTQYF. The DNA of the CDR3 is TGTGCCAGCGGGGGGACGGATAGCACAGATACGCAGTATTTT.

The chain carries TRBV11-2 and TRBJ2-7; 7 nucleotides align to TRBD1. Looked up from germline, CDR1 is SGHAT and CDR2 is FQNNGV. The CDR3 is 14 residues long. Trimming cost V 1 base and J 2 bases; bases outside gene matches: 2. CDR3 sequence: CASSLGDRAYEQYF. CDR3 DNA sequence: TGTGCCAGCAGCTTAGGGGACAGAGCCTACGAGCAGTACTTC.

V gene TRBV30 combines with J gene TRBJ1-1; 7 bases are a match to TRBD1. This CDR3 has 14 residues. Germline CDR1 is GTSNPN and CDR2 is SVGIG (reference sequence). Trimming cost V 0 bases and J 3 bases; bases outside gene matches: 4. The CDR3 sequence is CAWSVRGPDTEAFF. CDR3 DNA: TGTGCCTGGAGTGTAAGGGGGCCGGACACTGAAGCTTTCTTT. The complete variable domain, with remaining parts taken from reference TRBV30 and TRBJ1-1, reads SQTIHQWPATLVQPVGSPLSLECTVEGTSNPNLYWYRQAAGRGLQLLFYSVGIGQISSEVPQNLSASRPQDRQFILSSKKLLLSDSGFYLCAWSVRGPDTEAFFGQGTRLTVV.

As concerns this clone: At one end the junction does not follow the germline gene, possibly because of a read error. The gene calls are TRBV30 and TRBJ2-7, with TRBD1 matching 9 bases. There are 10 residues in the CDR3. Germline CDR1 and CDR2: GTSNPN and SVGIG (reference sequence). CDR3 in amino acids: CAWGGDRVFF. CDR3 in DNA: TGTGCCTGGGGGGGGGACAGGGTGTTTTTC.

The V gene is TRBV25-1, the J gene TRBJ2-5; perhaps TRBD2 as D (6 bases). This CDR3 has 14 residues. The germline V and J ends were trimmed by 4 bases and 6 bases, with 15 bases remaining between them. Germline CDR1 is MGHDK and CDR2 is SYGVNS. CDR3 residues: CASSGPAGVQTQYF. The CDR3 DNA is TGTGCCAGCAGTGGCCCAGCGGGCGTTCAGACCCAGTACTTC.

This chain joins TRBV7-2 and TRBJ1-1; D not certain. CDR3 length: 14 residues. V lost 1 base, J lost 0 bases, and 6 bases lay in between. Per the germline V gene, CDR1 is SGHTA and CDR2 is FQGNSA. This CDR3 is CASSLVLMNTEAFF. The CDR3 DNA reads TGTGCCAGCAGCTTAGTACTGATGAACACTGAAGCTTTCTTT.

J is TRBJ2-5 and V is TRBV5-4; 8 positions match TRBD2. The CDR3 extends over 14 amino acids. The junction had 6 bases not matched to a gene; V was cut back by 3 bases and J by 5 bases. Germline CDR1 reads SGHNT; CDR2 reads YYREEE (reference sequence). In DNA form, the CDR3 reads TGTGCCAGCAGCTCACCTGGCGGGAGGGAGACCCAGTACTTC. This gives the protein CASSSPGGRETQYF.

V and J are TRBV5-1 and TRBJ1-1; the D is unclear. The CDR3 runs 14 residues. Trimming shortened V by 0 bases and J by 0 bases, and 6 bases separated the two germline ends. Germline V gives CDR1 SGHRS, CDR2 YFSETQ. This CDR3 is CASSLVGMNTEAFF. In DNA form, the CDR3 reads TGCGCCAGCAGCTTGGTCGGGATGAACACTGAAGCTTTCTTT.

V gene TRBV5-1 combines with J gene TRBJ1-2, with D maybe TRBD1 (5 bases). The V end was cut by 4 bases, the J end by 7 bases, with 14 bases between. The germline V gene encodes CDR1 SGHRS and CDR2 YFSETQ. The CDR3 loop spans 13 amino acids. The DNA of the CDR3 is TGCGCCAGCAGCACGCAGGGTATAACTGGCTACACCTTC. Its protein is CASSTQGITGYTF. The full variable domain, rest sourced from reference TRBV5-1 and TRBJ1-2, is KAGVTQTPRYLIKTRGQQVTLSCSPISGHRSVSWYQQTPGQGLQFLFEYFSETQRNKGNFPGRFSGRQFSNSRSEMNVSTLELGDSALYLCASSTQGITGYTFGSGTRLTVV.

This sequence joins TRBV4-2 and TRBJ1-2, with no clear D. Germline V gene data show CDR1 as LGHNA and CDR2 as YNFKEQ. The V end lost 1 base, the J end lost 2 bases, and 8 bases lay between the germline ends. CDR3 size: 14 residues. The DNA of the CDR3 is TGTGCCAGCAGCCAAGGGCAGCAGAACTATGGCTACACCTTC. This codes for CASSQGQQNYGYTF.

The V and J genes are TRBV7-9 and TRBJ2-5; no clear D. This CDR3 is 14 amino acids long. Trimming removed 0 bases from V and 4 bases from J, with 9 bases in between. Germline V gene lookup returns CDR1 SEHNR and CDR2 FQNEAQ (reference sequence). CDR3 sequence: CASSLAVQAETQYF. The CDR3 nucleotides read TGTGCCAGCAGCTTAGCCGTGCAAGCAGAGACCCAGTACTTC.

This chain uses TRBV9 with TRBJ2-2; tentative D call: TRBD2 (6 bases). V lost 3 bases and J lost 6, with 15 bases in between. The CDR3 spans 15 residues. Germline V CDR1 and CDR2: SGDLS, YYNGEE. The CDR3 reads CASSASGGTAGELFF. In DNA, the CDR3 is TGTGCCAGCAGCGCCAGTGGGGGGACTGCCGGGGAGCTGTTTTTT.

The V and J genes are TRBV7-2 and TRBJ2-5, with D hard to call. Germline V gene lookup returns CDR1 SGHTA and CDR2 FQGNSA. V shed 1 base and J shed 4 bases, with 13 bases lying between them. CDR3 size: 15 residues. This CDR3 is CASSLVASALETQYF. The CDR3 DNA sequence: TGTGCCAGCAGCTTAGTAGCTAGTGCCTTAGAGACCCAGTACTTC.

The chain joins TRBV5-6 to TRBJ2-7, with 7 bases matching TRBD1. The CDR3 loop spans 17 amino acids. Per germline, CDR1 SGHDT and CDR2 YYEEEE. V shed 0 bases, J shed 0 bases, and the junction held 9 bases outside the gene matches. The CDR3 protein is CASSLAVRDSPSYEQYF. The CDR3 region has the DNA TGTGCCAGCAGCTTGGCCGTGAGGGACAGCCCCTCCTACGAGCAGTACTTC.